Shown below are 22 T cell receptor beta chains from a single sample sequenced in a study of spatial heterogeneity in lung cancer. The time point was: sample taken at primary tumor resection. Frozen PBMC, nontumor lung or tumor provided whole RNA, which was sequenced unsorted. From the 5' RACE reads, TCRdb called clonotypes with MiXCR, one entry per CDR3 protein. The table includes approximately 9,400 distinct CDR3 sequences, 4.6% detected once. This specimen consisted of PBMCs, obtained at surgery. All receptors come from a male donor with early-stage non-small cell lung cancer.

Regarding this clonotype: This beta chain lies outside the target of a library built for alpha chains; its clone size means little. V and J are TRBV3-1 and TRBJ1-2; 8 nucleotides line up with TRBD1. The germline V gene encodes CDR1 LGHDT and CDR2 YNNKEL (reference sequence). V lost 6 bases, J lost 8 bases, and 8 bases stayed unmatched. This CDR3 is 13 amino acids long. CDR3 sequence reads: CASRHGQGEGYTF. The CDR3 DNA is TGTGCCAGCAGGCATGGACAGGGAGAGGGCTACACCTTC.

This clonotype was counted between two and nine times. This beta chain represents an off-target read in a library built for alpha chains; its size is of limited meaning. CDR3 in amino acids: CASRREGKPYEQYF. The CDR3 coding sequence is TGTGCCAGCAGGCGAGAGGGAAAGCCCTACGAGCAGTACTTC. The V call is TRBV5-6, the J call TRBJ2-7; D may be TRBD2 (5 bases). Germline V lookup: CDR1 SGHDT, CDR2 YYEEEE. Trimming took 5 bases from V and 2 from J, leaving 14 bases between them. This CDR3 is 14 amino acids long.

This clonotype was recorded at least ten times. Little can be read into the size of this beta chain, an off-target read in a library designed for alpha chains. The rearrangement uses TRBV7-9 and TRBJ2-3, with D possibly TRBD1 on 5 matching bases. The CDR3 runs 15 residues. The germline gives CDR1 SEHNR, CDR2 FQNEAQ (reference sequence). Trimming shortened V by 5 bases and J by 3 bases, and 15 bases separated the two germline ends. The DNA of the CDR3 is TGTGCCAGCAGCCTGCAGGGTATGCGGACAGATACGCAGTATTTT. Translated: CASSLQGMRTDTQYF. Full variable domain (rest looked up from reference TRBV7-9 and TRBJ2-3): DTGVSQNPRHKITKRGQNVTFRCDPISEHNRLYWYRQTLGQGPEFLTYFQNEAQLEKSRLLSDRFSAERPKGSFSTLEIQRTEQGDSAMYLCASSLQGMRTDTQYFGPGTRLTVL.

Concerning this clonotype: This beta chain represents an off-target read in a library built for alpha chains; its size is of limited meaning. This chain uses TRBV11-3 with TRBJ2-3; the match to TRBD2 covers 9 bases. Trimming removed 5 bases from V and 6 bases from J; junction bases left unmatched: 6. Per the germline V gene, CDR1 is SGHNT and CDR2 is YENEEA. The CDR3 loop spans 14 amino acids. The CDR3 coding sequence is TGTGCCAGCAGCCAGGGACTAGCTTCGGATACGCAGTATTTT. This encodes CASSQGLASDTQYF. Filled out from reference TRBV11-3 and TRBJ2-3, the complete variable domain reads EAGVVQSPRYKIIEKKQPVAFWCNPISGHNTLYWYLQNLGQGPELLIRYENEEAVDDSQLPKDRFSAERLKGVDSTLKIQPAELGDSAVYLCASSQGLASDTQYFGPGTRLTVL.

This clonotype is medium-sized by share. The library was prepared for alpha chains; this beta chain is a stray read, so its frequency means little. The chain combines TRBV5-5 with TRBJ1-5; a weak D match, TRBD1 (5 bases). The CDR3 covers 14 residues. Germline V lookup: CDR1 SGHKS, CDR2 YYEKEE (reference sequence). V was pared by 4 bases and J by 5 bases, with 13 bases between. The CDR3 loop is CASSRSGTDQPQHF. CDR3 nucleotide sequence: TGTGCCAGCAGCAGATCAGGGACCGATCAGCCCCAGCATTTT.

This clonotype has a count of ten or more. The library was built for alpha chains, so this beta chain is an off-target read and its size means little. V gene TRBV5-1 combines with J gene TRBJ2-5, with a tentative D call TRBD2 (6 bases). The germline V and J ends were trimmed by 3 bases and 5 bases, with 14 bases remaining between them. Per germline, CDR1 SGHRS and CDR2 YFSETQ. The CDR3 has 14 residues. The CDR3 is CASSSGRREETQYF. DNA for the CDR3: TGCGCCAGCAGCTCGGGCAGGAGGGAGGAGACCCAGTACTTC. The full variable domain, completed using reference TRBV5-1 and TRBJ2-5, is KAGVTQTPRYLIKTRGQQVTLSCSPISGHRSVSWYQQTPGQGLQFLFEYFSETQRNKGNFPGRFSGRQFSNSRSEMNVSTLELGDSALYLCASSSGRREETQYFGPGTRLLVL.

Comments on this clonotype: This beta chain was picked up by a library intended for alpha chains and is off target, so its count carries little meaning. The chain carries TRBV2 and TRBJ2-3; 7 positions agree with TRBD2. This CDR3 spans 16 amino acids. V was clipped by 3 bases and J by 2 bases; unmatched bases: 8. Per germline, CDR1 SNHLY and CDR2 FYNNEI. CDR3 residues: CASSDSGLGLTDTQYF. The CDR3 DNA reads TGTGCCAGCAGTGACTCAGGACTAGGACTCACAGATACGCAGTATTTT.

This clonotype was seen a handful of times. This beta chain is an off-target read within a library intended for alpha chains, so its frequency means little. This rearrangement joins TRBV5-8 to TRBJ1-5; possibly TRBD1 for D (5 bases). CDR1 and CDR2 from the germline V gene are SGHTS and YDEGEE. V lost 6 bases to trimming and J lost 7 bases, with 11 bases between them. This CDR3 is 12 amino acids long. For the CDR3, the DNA is TGTGCCAGCACCTATGGGACGCAGCCCCAGCATTTT. Protein product: CASTYGTQPQHF.

This clonotype came up many times. Being off target in a library aimed at alpha chains, this beta chain has a size of little meaning. The genes are TRBV5-1 and TRBJ2-5, with 7 bases lining up with TRBD1. With 4 bases clipped from V and 1 base from J, the junction kept 7 bases outside the gene matches. This CDR3 spans 15 amino acids. CDR1 is SGHRS, CDR2 YFSETQ, per germline. CDR3 in amino acids: CASSPGTVGQETQYF. The CDR3 nucleotides read TGCGCCAGCAGCCCAGGGACAGTTGGCCAAGAGACCCAGTACTTC.

This clonotype was found many times. This beta chain appears as a stray read in a library generated for alpha chains; its size is not informative. The gene calls are TRBV20-1 and TRBJ2-5, with D possibly matching TRBD2 (5 bases). The CDR3 is made up of 15 amino acids. Looked up from germline, CDR1 is DFQATT and CDR2 is SNEGSKA (reference sequence). Trimming cost V 0 bases and J 3 bases, with 14 bases left between them. The CDR3 DNA reads as TGCAGTGCTAGAGATCAGGCGGGTAGAAAAGAGACCCAGTACTTC. Protein: CSARDQAGRKETQYF.

Many counts were recorded for this clonotype. This beta chain was picked up by a library intended for alpha chains and is off target, so its count carries little meaning. The chain links TRBV6-1 to TRBJ1-5; possible D gene TRBD1, 6 bases. The ends were cut back, 2 bases at V and 0 bases at J, with 14 bases in the middle. The CDR3 has 17 residues. CDR1 is MNHNS and CDR2 is SASEGT in the germline V gene. The CDR3: CASSELRTVNSNQPQHF. For the CDR3, the DNA is TGTGCCAGCAGTGAATTAAGGACAGTGAATAGCAATCAGCCCCAGCATTTT.

Ten or more counts support this clonotype. This beta chain is an unintended read in a library built for alpha chains; its size means little. V usage is TRBV28 and J usage is TRBJ1-2; D is unresolved. With 1 base removed from V and 4 bases from J, the gap between germline ends came to 10 bases. The germline gives CDR1 MDHEN, CDR2 SYDVKM. This CDR3 has 14 residues. The CDR3 coding sequence is TGTGCCAGCAGTTTATTGGGAACTACCTATGGCTACACCTTC. The encoded protein is CASSLLGTTYGYTF.

This clonotype was recorded many times. Within a library made for alpha chains, this beta chain is off target, and its count is uninformative. This chain links TRBV11-2 with TRBJ2-5; 11 bases map to TRBD2. Germline CDR1 is SGHAT and CDR2 is FQNNGV. V shed 5 bases, J shed 4 bases, and the junction held 6 bases outside the gene matches. CDR3 length equals 15 residues. The DNA of the CDR3 is TGTGCCAGCAGCCGTAGCGGGGGGGCCGGAGAGACCCAGTACTTC. Encoded protein: CASSRSGGAGETQYF.

This clonotype was counted at least ten times. This beta chain is a stray read from a library made for alpha chains; its abundance is not meaningful. V gene TRBV7-2 combines with J gene TRBJ2-2; D remains unclear. Trimming removed 0 bases from V and 5 bases from J, with 7 bases in between. The CDR3 sequence is 14 residues long. Germline V gives CDR1 SGHTA, CDR2 FQGNSA. CDR3 bases: TGTGCCAGCAGCTTAGCGTATGGAACCGGGGAGCTGTTTTTT. It codes for CASSLAYGTGELFF.

This clonotype is labeled medium-sized. This beta chain represents an off-target read in a library built for alpha chains; its size is of limited meaning. This chain connects TRBV20-1 to TRBJ2-1, with D perhaps matching TRBD2 (7 bases). Trimming shortened V by 6 bases and J by 4 bases, and 22 bases separated the two germline ends. Germline lookup yields CDR1 DFQATT and CDR2 SNEGSKA (reference sequence). The CDR3 has 16 amino acids. The CDR3 DNA reads TGCAGTGCCCCAAGGGGGGCGGGGGACTTTTACAATGAGCAGTTCTTC. Protein: CSAPRGAGDFYNEQFF.

This clonotype was seen repeatedly, ten times or more. This beta chain is a stray sequence in a library constructed for alpha chains; its clone size is not meaningful. The V and J genes are TRBV6-6 and TRBJ2-7, with 10 bases lining up with TRBD1. The CDR3 sequence is 16 residues long. Trimming at V came to 0 bases and at J to 1 base, leaving 3 bases not matched to a gene. Germline-derived CDR1 and CDR2 are MNHNY and SVGAGI (reference sequence). The CDR3 DNA sequence: TGTGCCAGCAGTTACTCGCGGACAGGGGGGTCCTACGAGCAGTACTTC. Its translation is CASSYSRTGGSYEQYF.

Note on this clonotype: A library prepared for alpha chains yielded this beta chain as an off-target read; its size is of little meaning. The chain links TRBV12-3 or TRBV12-4 to TRBJ2-2, with D tentatively TRBD1 (6 bases). The CDR3 is made up of 14 amino acids. The ends were cut back, 8 bases at V and 1 base at J, with 11 bases in the middle. Written as DNA, the CDR3 is TGTGCCAGCCTTCGGACAGTGAACACCGGGGAGCTGTTTTTT. This encodes CASLRTVNTGELFF.

This clonotype has ten or more counts. As an off-target read in a library built for alpha chains, this beta chain has a frequency of little significance. CDR3 sequence reads: CATSLFGTGGEKLFF. CDR3 bases: TGTGCCACCAGTCTTTTCGGGACAGGGGGTGAAAAACTGTTTTTT. The V and J genes are TRBV15 and TRBJ1-4; 11 nucleotides line up with TRBD1. The CDR3 has 15 amino acids. Germline CDR1 LNHNV, CDR2 YYDKDF (reference sequence). After removal of 6 bases from V and 7 bases from J, the junction contained 7 bases not matched to a gene.

By share, this clonotype ranks as medium-sized (0.01 to 0.1%). This beta chain turned up in a library designed for alpha chains; as an off-target read, its abundance says little. The rearrangement joins TRBV29-1 to TRBJ2-7; D gene ambiguous. The V gene's germline CDR1 is SQVTM and CDR2 ANQGSEA. This CDR3 region has 11 residues. Trimming shortened V by 5 bases and J by 1 base, and 6 bases separated the two germline ends. The CDR3 spells CSVWVSYEQYF. The CDR3 DNA follows: TGCAGCGTTTGGGTGTCCTACGAGCAGTACTTC.

By its share, this clonotype is medium-sized. Being off target in a library aimed at alpha chains, this beta chain has a size of little meaning. The chain links TRBV7-8 to TRBJ2-1, with TRBD2 as a possible D gene (7 bases). The CDR3 is 18 amino acids. Germline assignment: CDR1 SGHVS and CDR2 FQNEAQ. V was shortened by 6 bases and J by 2 bases, with 23 bases between the two germline ends. CDR3 region: CASREGWEAGAPYNEQFF. CDR3 DNA sequence: TGTGCCAGCAGGGAGGGATGGGAGGCGGGGGCTCCCTACAATGAGCAGTTCTTC.

At least ten counts were recorded for this clonotype. Within a library made for alpha chains, this beta chain is off target, and its count is uninformative. The rearrangement joins TRBV7-2 to TRBJ2-3, with 7 nucleotides matching TRBD1. The ends lost 0 bases at V and 5 bases at J; junction bases unmatched: 5. This CDR3 contains 15 residues. CDR1 and CDR2 (germline): SGHTA, FQGNSA. The CDR3: CASSLARQGQDTQYF. The CDR3 nucleotides read TGTGCCAGCAGCTTAGCTAGACAGGGTCAAGATACGCAGTATTTT.

As for this clonotype: This beta chain is a stray sequence in a library constructed for alpha chains; its clone size is not meaningful. The rearrangement uses TRBV5-1 and TRBJ1-6; D is uncertain. The length of the CDR3 is 13 residues. V was clipped by 0 bases and J by 6 bases, with 4 bases between them. CDR1 is SGHRS and CDR2 is YFSETQ in the germline V gene. The CDR3 coding sequence is TGCGCCAGCAGCTTGGATCTTAATTCACCCCTCCACTTT. Protein sequence: CASSLDLNSPLHF.